These 4 T cell receptor beta chains were sequenced from one sample in a study of T cells in localized non-small cell lung cancer. Profiled with immunoSEQ multiplex PCR; TCRdb holds only in-frame clones, not every one. This table has 1,500 to 2,000 clones, about a fifth appearing once. The sample was normal lung tissue next to the tumor, taken before any cancer treatment. These receptors were collected from a woman aged 40-75 years with stage I lung adenocarcinoma.

This chain joins TRBV11-3 and TRBJ2-5; D may correspond to TRBD1 or TRBD2 (6 bases each). Germline CDR1 is SGHNT and CDR2 is YENEEA. V lost 1 base and J lost 0, with 12 bases in between. This CDR3 has 16 amino acids. CDR3 bases: TGTGCCAGCAGCTTAGGGGGGGCGAACAACCAAGAGACCCAGTACTTC. The encoded protein is CASSLGGANNQETQYF.

This clone was counted a few times. The chain joins TRBV6-8 to TRBJ1-6; D gene ambiguous. Trimming left V 6 bases short and J 0 bases short, with 9 bases between. The CDR3 sequence is 15 residues long. Germline V CDR1 and CDR2: MNHGY, SAAAGT. The CDR3: CASSLTDSYNSPLHF. The CDR3, as DNA: TGTGCCAGCAGCCTCACAGACTCCTATAATTCACCCCTCCACTTT.

This clone ranks as medium-sized (0.01 to 0.1%). The chain carries TRBV6-8 and TRBJ2-5; 8 nucleotides line up with TRBD2. The CDR3 is 16 residues long. Germline CDR1 MNHGY, CDR2 SAAAGT. The J segment lost 3 bases and the V segment lost 6 bases, leaving 12 bases of the junction unmatched. For the CDR3, the DNA is TGTGCCAGCAGAACCCCTATTGCGGGGGGCGAAGAGACCCAGTACTTC. Amino acids: CASRTPIAGGEETQYF.

This chain uses TRBV11-3 with TRBJ1-1; no reliable D call. The CDR3 is 15 amino acids. The V end was cut by 0 bases, the J end by 5 bases, with 13 bases between. In germline, CDR1 is SGHNT, CDR2 YENEEA. CDR3: CASSLDPSQWTEAFF. For the CDR3, the DNA is TGTGCCAGCAGCTTAGATCCGTCTCAATGGACTGAAGCTTTCTTT.